The clone carrying this T cell receptor beta chain came up many times. The antigen is not known. Germline V gene sequence: CDR1 SGHRS, CDR2 YFSETQ. The V gene lost 2 bases and the J gene lost 5 bases, with 13 bases spanning the gap. This CDR3 has 14 amino acids. The source of the sample is a study of identical twins. One entry per CDR3 protein, called by TCRdb with MiXCR from the 5' RACE reads. Here the sample spans about 690,000 distinct CDR3 sequences, over 5% being singletons. General study points: Sequences that were out-of-frame, alpha and twin-shared displayed an excess of low generation probability. Fewer insertions marked abundant cord blood beta clonotypes; young adult naive trended weakly, memory not at all. There is a chance that invariant MAIT and iNKT cells partially muddied zero-insertion analyses.

Healthy Caucasians provided all donations. This clonotype was sampled from a man aged 18 to 30 in good health. This sequence joins TRBV5-1 and TRBJ2-5, with D possibly being TRBD2 (6 bases). The sample comprised naive T cells sorted from blood. CDR3 in amino acids: CASSFVLGGETQYF. The CDR3, as DNA: TGCGCCAGCAGCTTTGTCCTAGGAGGGGAGACCCAGTACTTC.